The clone carrying this TCR beta chain has a single count. Its matching antigen is unknown. This sample is drawn from a study of T cell responses to AZD1222 COVID-19 vaccine. Study outcomes and limitations: Donors were chiefly white British, with a greater number of females, and clonal diversity was perhaps underestimated. Within unmutated variant regions lay the reported targets of nearly half of spike-specific TCRs. Baseline testing showed seropositivity in only six AZD1222 recipients.

Trimming removed 2 bases from V and 5 bases from J, with 12 bases in between. Germline lookup yields CDR1 ENHRY and CDR2 SYGVKD. The CDR3 totals 15 residues. Profiling relied on immunoSEQ multiplex PCR, and the TCRdb table lists in-frame clones only, not all of them. The data show around 58,000 clones, around 89% seen once. The V gene is TRBV10-3, the J gene TRBJ2-2; D perhaps matches TRBD2 (6 bases). The receptor was derived from an adult who received the AZD1222 COVID-19 vaccine. The source material was peripheral blood, sampled 28 days after the second AZD1222 dose. CDR3 nucleotides: TGTGCCATCAGTGAGGGCCCTGGGGGGACCGGGGAGCTGTTTTTT. This encodes CAISEGPGGTGELFF.